Presented here are 28 T cell receptor beta chains from one specimen sequenced in a study of T cells after yellow fever vaccination. TCRdb ran MiXCR on the 5' RACE reads and lists one entry per CDR3 protein. The data contain 250,000 to 300,000 distinct CDR3 sequences, around 4.9% of them singletons. Sequenced material: CD4+ T cells sorted from PBMCs, taken on the day of the yellow fever booster vaccination. The receptors stem from a man younger than 35 who received the YFV17D yellow fever vaccine.

This clonotype was seen many times. The chain couples TRBV20-1 to TRBJ2-3; 11 nucleotides match TRBD2. From germline, CDR1 is DFQATT and CDR2 SNEGSKA (reference sequence). The CDR3 is 15 residues long. The J segment lost 2 bases and the V segment lost 6 bases, leaving 7 bases of the junction unmatched. The CDR3 protein is CSANLAGGFTDTQYF. The CDR3 DNA reads as TGCAGTGCCAACCTAGCGGGGGGCTTCACAGATACGCAGTATTTT.

There are many counts of this clonotype. J is TRBJ1-6 and V is TRBV7-2; D is possibly TRBD1 (5 bases). The germline V and J ends were trimmed by 5 bases and 7 bases, with 15 bases remaining between them. This CDR3 region has 15 residues. In germline, CDR1 is SGHTA, CDR2 FQGNSA. The CDR3 DNA is TGTGCCAGCAGCAGCGTTGGGTGGGACAATTCACCCCTCCACTTT. Translating it yields CASSSVGWDNSPLHF.

The genes are TRBV29-1 and TRBJ2-3; 11 nucleotides agree with TRBD2. J was trimmed by 5 bases and V by 8 bases; bases with no gene match: 6. The CDR3 contains 13 residues. Germline CDR1 is SQVTM and CDR2 is ANQGSEA. The CDR3 loop is CSKTSGAGDTQYF. The DNA for the CDR3 is TGCAGCAAGACTAGCGGGGCCGGAGATACGCAGTATTTT.

The chain has TRBV29-1 and TRBJ2-7; TRBD1 aligns across 7 bases. The V and J ends lost 4 bases and 8 bases, in that order; junction bases with no gene match: 14. CDR1 and CDR2 from the germline V gene are SQVTM and ANQGSEA. The CDR3 covers 14 residues. The CDR3 DNA sequence: TGCAGCGTTGCATACGGGGTGACAGGGACAAAGCAGTACTTC. It encodes CSVAYGVTGTKQYF.

In its sample, this clonotype was seen a few times. This sequence joins TRBV5-4 and TRBJ2-1; TRBD2 might be the D (7 bases). Trimming took 4 bases from V and 9 from J, leaving 26 bases between them. Germline V gene lookup returns CDR1 SGHNT and CDR2 YYREEE (reference sequence). This CDR3 comprises 17 residues. This CDR3 is CASSTGVGGRGFGEQFF. CDR3 DNA: TGTGCCAGCAGCACGGGGGTCGGGGGGCGCGGTTTTGGTGAGCAGTTCTTC.

This clonotype was seen many times. The rearrangement links TRBV7-8 to TRBJ1-1, with D tentatively TRBD1 (6 bases). V dropped 4 bases and J dropped 0 bases, with 21 bases sitting between them. The germline CDR1 and CDR2 sequences are SGHVS and FQNEAQ. The CDR3 extends over 18 amino acids. The CDR3 is CASSSQLPRGILNTEAFF. CDR3 sequence (DNA): TGTGCCAGCAGCTCCCAGCTTCCGAGGGGGATCCTGAACACTGAAGCTTTCTTT. The variable domain in full, with the rest retrieved from reference TRBV7-8 and TRBJ1-1, is GAGVSQSPRYKVAKRGQDVALRCDPISGHVSLFWYQQALGQGPEFLTYFQNEAQLDKSGLPSDRFFAERPEGSVSTLKIQRTQQEDSAVYLCASSSQLPRGILNTEAFFGQGTRLTVV.

This clonotype came up a few times. The chain has TRBV7-2 and TRBJ2-2; TRBD2 might be the D (6 bases). The germline V gene encodes CDR1 SGHTA and CDR2 FQGNSA. Trimming cost V 5 bases and J 2 bases, with 15 bases left between them. This CDR3 contains 16 residues. CDR3 sequence (DNA): TGTGCCAGCAGCGCCAGACTAGGGTCCAACACCGGGGAGCTGTTTTTT. This gives the protein CASSARLGSNTGELFF.

V and J are TRBV20-1 and TRBJ2-5; D is ambiguous. The CDR3 spans 11 residues. Germline CDR1 and CDR2: DFQATT and SNEGSKA (reference sequence). Trimming stripped 2 bases from V and 0 bases from J, with 1 base between. The CDR3: CSARNQETQYF. CDR3 sequence (DNA): TGCAGTGCTAGAAACCAAGAGACCCAGTACTTC.

This clonotype was observed many times. The V call is TRBV20-1, the J call TRBJ2-6; D remains unclear. CDR3 size: 15 residues. V gave up 0 bases and J gave up 2 bases, with 8 bases separating them. Per germline, CDR1 DFQATT and CDR2 SNEGSKA (reference sequence). CDR3 DNA: TGCAGTGCTAGAGATCGGAAGGCTGGGGCCAACGTCCTGACTTTC. The encoded protein is CSARDRKAGANVLTF.

The chain carries TRBV5-1 and TRBJ1-3; TRBD1 might be the D (5 bases). Germline V gene lookup returns CDR1 SGHRS and CDR2 YFSETQ. The V end lost 1 base, the J end lost 0 bases, and 14 bases lay between the germline ends. The CDR3 length is 17 residues. CDR3 amino acids: CASSLTVAGGSGNTIYF. In DNA, the CDR3 is TGCGCCAGCAGCTTGACGGTTGCGGGGGGCTCTGGAAACACCATATATTTT. Filled out from reference TRBV5-1 and TRBJ1-3, the complete variable domain reads KAGVTQTPRYLIKTRGQQVTLSCSPISGHRSVSWYQQTPGQGLQFLFEYFSETQRNKGNFPGRFSGRQFSNSRSEMNVSTLELGDSALYLCASSLTVAGGSGNTIYFGEGSWLTVV.

This clonotype was counted between two and nine times. The rearrangement links TRBV18 to TRBJ2-7; a weak D match, TRBD1 (6 bases). V was shortened by 3 bases and J by 3 bases, with 12 bases between the two germline ends. CDR3 length equals 14 residues. CDR1 is KGHSH, CDR2 LQKENI, per germline. The CDR3 protein is CASSPRKGGYEQYV. CDR3 DNA: TGTGCCAGCTCACCGAGGAAAGGGGGCTACGAGCAGTACGTC.

V usage is TRBV4-2 and J usage is TRBJ2-3; possibly TRBD1 for D (5 bases). With 2 bases removed from V and 3 bases from J, the gap between germline ends came to 15 bases. CDR3 length equals 16 residues. Germline V CDR1 and CDR2: LGHNA, YNFKEQ. The CDR3: CASSQIRRQGTDTQYF. The CDR3 bases are TGTGCCAGCAGCCAAATCCGAAGGCAGGGAACAGATACGCAGTATTTT.

This clonotype has a handful of counts. CDR3 sequence: CSVEWGQGDGYTF. The DNA for the CDR3 is TGCAGCGTTGAGTGGGGACAGGGGGATGGCTACACCTTC. The V and J genes are TRBV29-1 and TRBJ1-2, with TRBD1 matching over 11 bases. The CDR3 is made up of 13 amino acids. The germline gives CDR1 SQVTM, CDR2 ANQGSEA. V was clipped by 3 bases and J by 6 bases; unmatched bases: 3.

This clonotype was detected many times. V is TRBV6-2 or TRBV6-3 and J is TRBJ2-1; no reliable D call. V lost 5 bases and J lost 9, with 23 bases in between. CDR1 MNHEY and CDR2 SVGEGT come from the germline V gene. The CDR3 has 16 residues. DNA of the CDR3: TGTGCCAGCAGTCCTAGGGCAGAGCCGGTGAGGAGTGAGCAGTTCTTC. Translation: CASSPRAEPVRSEQFF.

This clonotype was found many times. The chain joins TRBV20-1 to TRBJ2-1; D unclear. The CDR3 has 11 amino acids. The V gene lost 7 bases and the J gene lost 13 bases, with 17 bases spanning the gap. The germline gives CDR1 DFQATT, CDR2 SNEGSKA (reference sequence). The CDR3 nucleotides read TGCAGTGTCAGAGATCTAAAGTCTCAGTTCTTC. Protein: CSVRDLKSQFF.

This clonotype was counted ten times or more. The chain carries TRBV29-1 and TRBJ1-5; D ambiguous. From germline, CDR1 is SQVTM and CDR2 ANQGSEA. This CDR3 has 11 amino acids. With 6 bases removed from V and 6 bases from J, the gap between germline ends came to 9 bases. CDR3 DNA: TGCAGCGTGAAAGGCCCTCAGCCCCAGCATTTT. This translates into CSVKGPQPQHF.

The rearrangement joins TRBV20-1 to TRBJ1-2; 7 nucleotides match TRBD1. V shed 8 bases and J 3 bases; nucleotides not matched to a gene: 9. The germline CDR1 and CDR2 sequences are DFQATT and SNEGSKA (reference sequence). The CDR3 is 13 residues long. The CDR3 DNA is TGCAGTTCGAGGGACAGATCTGACTATGGCTACACCTTC. This encodes CSSRDRSDYGYTF.

The rearrangement uses TRBV3-1 and TRBJ2-6, with a possible D match to TRBD2 (5 bases). V lost 1 base, J lost 1 base, and 8 bases lay in between. This CDR3 is 16 amino acids long. Germline V gives CDR1 LGHDT, CDR2 YNNKEL (reference sequence). The CDR3: CASSQGPGSGANVLTF. CDR3 DNA: TGTGCCAGCAGCCAAGGGCCGGGATCTGGGGCCAACGTCCTGACTTTC. Full variable domain (missing parts from reference TRBV3-1 and TRBJ2-6): DTAVSQTPKYLVTQMGNDKSIKCEQNLGHDTMYWYKQDSKKFLKIMFSYNNKELIINETVPNRFSPKSPDKAHLNLHINSLELGDSAVYFCASSQGPGSGANVLTFGAGSRLTVL.

The CDR3 sequence: CASSQAILGVGSPLHF. DNA of the CDR3: TGCGCCAGCAGCCAAGCGATATTGGGGGTCGGGTCACCCCTCCACTTT. The V and J genes are TRBV4-3 and TRBJ1-6; D may be TRBD1 (5 bases). There are 16 residues in the CDR3. Trimming cost V 1 base and J 10 bases, with 17 bases left between them. Germline loops: CDR1 LGHNA, CDR2 YSLEER.

This clonotype was counted many times. The genes are TRBV29-1 and TRBJ2-5, with D unresolved. The CDR3 is 13 residues long. V lost 3 bases, J lost 5 bases, and 13 bases lay in between. Germline-derived CDR1 and CDR2 are SQVTM and ANQGSEA. The DNA for the CDR3 is TGCAGCGTTGACGCGGCCGATATTGAGACCCAGTACTTC. Translated, it gives CSVDAADIETQYF.

This clonotype was counted only a few times. The chain links TRBV10-2 to TRBJ1-6, with 10 bases that match TRBD1. This CDR3 has 13 amino acids. Per the germline V gene, CDR1 is WSHSY and CDR2 is SAAADI. V trimming: 6 bases; J trimming: 10 bases; junction bases outside the gene matches: 3. The CDR3 spells CASSQTGGSPLHF. CDR3 bases: TGCGCCAGCAGCCAGACAGGGGGCTCACCCCTCCACTTT.

For this clonotype: A junction end diverges from the germline sequence, so it may reflect a read error. V and J are TRBV4-1 and TRBJ1-2, with TRBD1 matching over 8 bases. Germline-derived CDR1 and CDR2 are MGHRA and YSYEKL. The CDR3 has 16 amino acids. The CDR3 spells CASCQGQGRELRGYTF. The CDR3 nucleotides are TGCGCCAGCTGCCAAGGACAGGGACGAGAGCTTCGTGGCTACACCTTC.

The V and J genes are TRBV4-3 and TRBJ1-6, with a possible D match to TRBD1 (6 bases). Germline V gene sequence: CDR1 LGHNA, CDR2 YSLEER. This CDR3 is 17 amino acids long. Trimming cost V 4 bases and J 0 bases, with 13 bases left between them. In DNA form, the CDR3 reads TGCGCCAGCAGCCCACAGGGCGACCGCTCCTATAATTCACCCCTCCACTTT. This codes for CASSPQGDRSYNSPLHF.

The chain recombines TRBV4-2 with TRBJ2-3; 12 nucleotides agree with TRBD2. The CDR3 runs to 16 residues. In germline, CDR1 is LGHNA, CDR2 YNFKEQ. The V and J ends lost 5 bases and 0 bases, in that order; junction bases with no gene match: 3. For the CDR3, the DNA is TGTGCCAGCAGCTGGACTAGCGGGATTAGCACAGATACGCAGTATTTT. Translation: CASSWTSGISTDTQYF.

The chain joins TRBV4-1 to TRBJ1-1; TRBD1 matches at 7 bases. The CDR3 is made up of 15 amino acids. The V and J ends lost 1 base and 1 base, in that order; junction bases with no gene match: 3. Germline CDR1 is MGHRA and CDR2 is YSYEKL. CDR3 loop: CASSQGPGGNTEAFF. The DNA for the CDR3 is TGCGCCAGCAGCCAAGGCCCAGGGGGGAACACTGAAGCTTTCTTT.

V usage is TRBV14 and J usage is TRBJ2-5; D is unclear. V lost 3 bases, J lost 3 bases, and 11 bases lay in between. The CDR3 is 14 residues long. The V gene's germline CDR1 is SGHDN and CDR2 FVKESK. The CDR3 protein is CASSQLSREETQYF. CDR3 nucleotide sequence: TGTGCCAGCAGCCAGTTGAGTAGAGAAGAGACCCAGTACTTC.

The chain is built from TRBV19 and TRBJ2-2; unclear D gene. This CDR3 is 13 amino acids long. The germline CDR1 and CDR2 sequences are LNHDA and SQIVND (reference sequence). V was pared by 7 bases and J by 0 bases, with 6 bases between. The CDR3 reads CASTQANTGELFF. The DNA for the CDR3 is TGTGCCAGTACGCAGGCGAACACCGGGGAGCTGTTTTTT.

J is TRBJ1-1 and V is TRBV5-1; D is perhaps TRBD1 (5 bases). This CDR3 is 13 amino acids long. With 3 bases removed from V and 0 bases from J, the gap between germline ends came to 6 bases. Per germline, CDR1 SGHRS and CDR2 YFSETQ. CDR3 in amino acids: CASSWDLNTEAFF. The CDR3, as DNA: TGCGCCAGCAGCTGGGACCTGAACACTGAAGCTTTCTTT. Combining the CDR3 with reference TRBV5-1 and TRBJ1-1 gives the whole variable domain KAGVTQTPRYLIKTRGQQVTLSCSPISGHRSVSWYQQTPGQGLQFLFEYFSETQRNKGNFPGRFSGRQFSNSRSEMNVSTLELGDSALYLCASSWDLNTEAFFGQGTRLTVV.